This T cell receptor beta chain came from a study of neurological immune-mediated disorders. The cDNA was synthesized by 5'RACE incorporating 10-nucleotide random UMIs. The authors obtained over 180 million TCR-beta sequences from 15-18 subjects per sequencing run. TCRdb itself ran the 5' RACE reads through MiXCR, one entry per CDR3 protein. The data show around 38,000 distinct CDR3 sequences, roughly 15% seen once. As to this clonotype: This may come from a read error, since a much larger clone is one base off.

The CDR3 length is 11 residues. In germline, CDR1 is SGHKS, CDR2 YYEKEE (reference sequence). Trimming shortened V by 0 bases and J by 3 bases, and 0 bases separated the two germline ends. This TCR was sampled from a woman aged 55-75 years with HTLV-1-associated myelopathy (HAM/TSP). The sample was CD4+ T cells from blood. The V and J genes are TRBV5-5 and TRBJ1-2; D is ambiguous. CDR3 loop: CASSLDYGYTF. CDR3 bases: TGTGCCAGCAGCTTGGACTATGGCTACACCTTC.